One sample yielded the 11 T cell receptor beta chains listed below, sequenced in a study of blood T cells in healthy people across ages. Then a second PCR, running roughly 6 to 11 cycles, was carried out with a sample-barcoded 5' primer and a J-beta primer mix. TCRdb analysed the 5' RACE reads with MiXCR anew, one entry per CDR3 protein. This table has approximately 1.5 million distinct CDR3 sequences, less than 45% appearing once. Sample: blood. The receptors originated from a woman in her late teens or twenties in good health.

The chain combines TRBV6-2 or TRBV6-3 with TRBJ2-7; 8 positions agree with TRBD1. CDR1 is MNHEY and CDR2 is SVGEGT in the germline V gene. There are 15 residues in the CDR3. The trim removed 5 bases at V and 2 bases at J, leaving 8 bases unmatched. CDR3 sequence reads: CASSSYRDRTYEQYF. The DNA for the CDR3 is TGTGCCAGCAGTAGCTACCGGGACAGGACCTACGAGCAGTACTTC.

The chain joins TRBV14 to TRBJ2-3, with TRBD2 matching 7 bases. V trimming: 3 bases; J trimming: 2 bases; junction bases outside the gene matches: 5. CDR3 length: 15 amino acids. CDR1 is SGHDN, CDR2 FVKESK, per germline. The CDR3 DNA reads TGTGCCAGCAGCCAGGCGGGAGACCCCACAGATACGCAGTATTTT. Its translation is CASSQAGDPTDTQYF.

This clonotype was counted only a few times. The rearrangement joins TRBV29-1 to TRBJ1-2, with D tentatively TRBD1 (5 bases). The CDR3 has 13 residues. Trimming removed 7 bases from V and 4 bases from J, with 16 bases in between. Germline CDR1 reads SQVTM; CDR2 reads ANQGSEA. The CDR3 here is CSAHGAVGYGYTF. CDR3 in DNA: TGCAGCGCCCATGGGGCAGTCGGCTATGGCTACACCTTC.

The chain combines TRBV20-1 with TRBJ2-1; 10 nucleotides agree with TRBD2. The CDR3 loop spans 14 amino acids. The trim removed 4 bases at V and 9 bases at J, leaving 9 bases unmatched. The germline V gene has CDR1 DFQATT and CDR2 SNEGSKA (reference sequence). CDR3 nucleotides: TGCAGTGCTAAGCAACTAGCGGGGTCCGGTGAGCAGTTCTTC. This gives the protein CSAKQLAGSGEQFF.

The rearrangement uses TRBV15 and TRBJ2-7, with D possibly TRBD1 on 6 matching bases. CDR1 is LNHNV and CDR2 is YYDKDF in the germline V gene (reference sequence). V lost 3 bases to trimming and J lost 3 bases, with 9 bases between them. This CDR3 contains 13 residues. This CDR3 is CATSSRDNYEQYF. Here the CDR3 DNA reads TGTGCCACCAGCAGTCGGGACAACTACGAGCAGTACTTC.

The chain combines TRBV24-1 with TRBJ2-1; 10 bases are a match to TRBD1. CDR1 is KGHDR, CDR2 SFDVKD, per germline. The CDR3 extends over 17 amino acids. Trimming cost V 3 bases and J 5 bases; bases outside gene matches: 9. This CDR3 reads CATSDRGPGQGNNEQFF. CDR3 nucleotides: TGTGCCACCAGTGATCGTGGACCGGGACAGGGGAACAATGAGCAGTTCTTC.

This clonotype has just a few counts. The chain combines TRBV11-2 with TRBJ2-1; the match to TRBD1 covers 11 bases. V was pared by 5 bases and J by 0 bases, with 6 bases of the junction left unmatched. Looked up from germline, CDR1 is SGHAT and CDR2 is FQNNGV. The CDR3 is 17 amino acids. This CDR3 is CASSGGGTGGSYNEQFF. CDR3 sequence (DNA): TGTGCCAGCAGCGGGGGGGGGACAGGGGGCTCCTACAATGAGCAGTTCTTC.

The CDR3 loop is CASSSGTEAQPQHF. The DNA of the CDR3 is TGCGCCAGCAGCTCCGGGACAGAGGCCCAGCCCCAGCATTTT. The V and J genes are TRBV5-1 and TRBJ1-5; 7 nucleotides align to TRBD1. The V segment lost 3 bases and the J segment 7 bases; nucleotides outside the gene matches: 7. The length of the CDR3 is 14 residues. From germline, CDR1 is SGHRS and CDR2 YFSETQ.

Details on this clonotype: Being one base from a much bigger clone, this may be a read error. The gene calls are TRBV4-3 and TRBJ2-1; D is tentatively TRBD1 or TRBD2 (5 bases each). From germline, CDR1 is LGHNA and CDR2 YSLEER. This CDR3 is built from 16 residues. The CDR3 region is CASTRNRDVGHNGQFF. The CDR3 DNA is TGCGCCAGCACCAGAAACCGGGACGTCGGCCACAATGGGCAGTTCTTC.

The chain is built from TRBV4-2 and TRBJ1-2; no reliable D call. Germline CDR1 reads LGHNA; CDR2 reads YNFKEQ. V gave up 1 base and J gave up 4 bases, with 10 bases separating them. The CDR3 spans 14 residues. The CDR3 DNA reads TGTGCCAGCAGCCAAGCCCATGTAAGCTATGGCTACACCTTC. This encodes CASSQAHVSYGYTF.

This clonotype was seen only once. Being one base from a much bigger clone, this may be a read error. The chain couples TRBV29-1 to TRBJ2-1; the D gene is possibly TRBD1 (6 bases). CDR1 is SQVTM and CDR2 is ANQGSEA in the germline V gene. The CDR3 loop spans 12 amino acids. V lost 3 bases and J 13 bases, leaving 16 bases between the germline ends. CDR3 residues: CSVEGQEETQFF. In nucleotides, the CDR3 is TGCAGCGTTGAGGGACAAGAAGAGACCCAGTTCTTC.